One sample yielded the 20 T cell receptor beta chains listed below, sequenced in a study of blood T cell repertoires in COVID-19. The table came from immunoSEQ multiplex PCR; TCRdb's copy has only in-frame clones and leaves some out. This sample carries tens of thousands of clones, approximately 85% of them seen once, and the ten largest clones take 3% to 3.5%. Specimen: peripheral blood. These receptors all stem from a man aged 45-60 years with active COVID-19.

J is TRBJ1-1 and V is TRBV20-1; the D gene is possibly TRBD1 (5 bases). Trimming took off 3 bases at V and 9 bases at J, with 17 bases between the two ends. The germline gives CDR1 DFQATT, CDR2 SNEGSKA (reference sequence). The CDR3 has 13 amino acids. CDR3 residues: CSASDRGGEKAFF. DNA of the CDR3: TGCAGTGCTAGTGACCGGGGCGGGGAAAAAGCTTTCTTT.

The chain combines TRBV5-1 with TRBJ2-2; D not resolved. CDR3 length: 13 amino acids. CDR1 is SGHRS, CDR2 YFSETQ, per germline. V dropped 5 bases and J dropped 0 bases, with 5 bases sitting between them. CDR3 DNA: TGCGCCAGCAGGACTGCGAACACCGGGGAGCTGTTTTTT. Translating it yields CASRTANTGELFF.

This rearrangement joins TRBV2 to TRBJ1-2; 8 bases line up with TRBD1. J was trimmed by 2 bases and V by 4 bases; bases with no gene match: 9. The CDR3 is made up of 16 amino acids. From germline, CDR1 is SNHLY and CDR2 FYNNEI. DNA for the CDR3: TGTGCCAGCAGTGCGTGGACAGGGTGGCAAAACTATGGCTACACCTTC. Translation gives CASSAWTGWQNYGYTF.

The CDR3 spells CSAQIQGGYTF. The CDR3 DNA reads TGCAGTGCTCAGATACAGGGGGGCTACACCTTC. V and J are TRBV20-1 and TRBJ1-2, with TRBD1 identical over 7 bases. The junction had 5 bases not matched to a gene; V was cut back by 5 bases and J by 8 bases. Germline loops: CDR1 DFQATT, CDR2 SNEGSKA (reference sequence). This CDR3 has 11 amino acids.

V and J are TRBV30 and TRBJ1-1, with 7 bases fitting TRBD1. CDR3 length: 15 residues. Per germline, CDR1 GTSNPN and CDR2 SVGIG (reference sequence). V shed 3 bases and J 2 bases; nucleotides not matched to a gene: 9. This chain's CDR3 is CAWRLTGTANTEAFF. CDR3 coding DNA: TGTGCCTGGAGACTGACAGGGACGGCCAACACTGAAGCTTTCTTT.

V usage is TRBV2 and J usage is TRBJ2-2; the D gene is possibly TRBD1 (6 bases). V was cut by 11 bases and J by 1 base, with 17 bases left in between. From germline, CDR1 is SNHLY and CDR2 FYNNEI. The CDR3 has 15 residues. The CDR3 DNA sequence: TGTGCCGAAGGGATGGGGGCCAAGAACACCGGGGAGCTGTTTTTT. Its translation is CAEGMGAKNTGELFF. Filled out from reference TRBV2 and TRBJ2-2, the complete variable domain reads EPEVTQTPSHQVTQMGQEVILRCVPISNHLYFYWYRQILGQKVEFLVSFYNNEISEKSEIFDDQFSVERPDGSNFTLKIRSTKLEDSAMYFCAEGMGAKNTGELFFGEGSRLTVL.

The chain uses TRBV18 and TRBJ1-2; a weak D match, TRBD1 (5 bases). This CDR3 spans 15 amino acids. Looked up from germline, CDR1 is KGHSH and CDR2 is LQKENI. Trimming left V 3 bases short and J 1 base short, with 12 bases between. The CDR3 loop is CASSPGREFNYGYTF. The CDR3, as DNA: TGTGCCAGCTCACCCGGCAGGGAATTTAACTATGGCTACACCTTC.

V usage is TRBV19 and J usage is TRBJ1-4, with D possibly matching TRBD1 (5 bases). V dropped 6 bases and J dropped 7 bases, with 21 bases sitting between them. The CDR3 sequence is 16 residues long. Germline loops: CDR1 LNHDA, CDR2 SQIVND (reference sequence). DNA of the CDR3: TGTGCCAGTAGCCCACCGGGGGTCCTCGAGGGTGAAAAACTGTTTTTT. Its protein product is CASSPPGVLEGEKLFF.

The chain uses TRBV30 and TRBJ2-7; 7 bases map to TRBD2. Germline CDR1 reads GTSNPN; CDR2 reads SVGIG (reference sequence). The CDR3 is 12 amino acids. The CDR3 sequence is CAGRGRDYEQYV. The DNA of the CDR3 is TGTGCGGGGCGGGGGAGAGACTACGAGCAGTACGTC.

The V gene is TRBV19, the J gene TRBJ2-1; perhaps TRBD1 as D (6 bases). The CDR3 spans 17 residues. V lost 3 bases, J lost 3 bases, and 18 bases lay in between. CDR1 and CDR2 (germline): LNHDA, SQIVND (reference sequence). CDR3 DNA sequence: TGTGCCAGTAGTATGAGCACAGGGTTGGGGAACTACAATGAGCAGTTCTTC. Its protein product is CASSMSTGLGNYNEQFF. The whole variable domain, remainder taken from reference TRBV19 and TRBJ2-1, is DGGITQSPKYLFRKEGQNVTLSCEQNLNHDAMYWYRQDPGQGLRLIYYSQIVNDFQKGDIAEGYSVSREKKESFPLTVTSAQKNPTAFYLCASSMSTGLGNYNEQFFGPGTRLTVL.

The chain has TRBV6-6 and TRBJ2-5; tentatively, D is TRBD1 (6 bases). V shed 3 bases and J shed 2 bases, with 7 bases lying between them. The CDR3 is made up of 13 amino acids. Germline V gene lookup returns CDR1 MNHNY and CDR2 SVGAGI (reference sequence). The CDR3 DNA follows: TGTGCCAGCAGTTATGGGACACAAGAGACCCAGTACTTC. Translating gives CASSYGTQETQYF.

This clone was picked up one time. This chain links TRBV9 with TRBJ2-7; 9 nucleotides line up with TRBD1. CDR1 SGDLS and CDR2 YYNGEE come from the germline V gene. With 2 bases clipped from V and 3 bases from J, the junction kept 9 bases outside the gene matches. The CDR3 has 16 residues. CDR3 in amino acids: CASSVGPGQGGYEQYF. CDR3 in DNA: TGTGCCAGCAGCGTGGGACCGGGACAGGGAGGCTACGAGCAGTACTTC.

The rearrangement uses TRBV7-2 and TRBJ1-2, with 8 bases fitting TRBD1. The CDR3 runs 14 residues. Per germline, CDR1 SGHTA and CDR2 FQGNSA. Trimming took 5 bases from V and 7 from J; bases not matched to a gene: 9. The CDR3 protein is CASSVGQGKSGYTF. DNA for the CDR3: TGTGCCAGCAGCGTCGGACAGGGAAAGAGTGGCTACACCTTC. Complete variable domain (other parts from reference TRBV7-2 and TRBJ1-2): GAGVSQSPSNKVTEKGKDVELRCDPISGHTALYWYRQSLGQGLEFLIYFQGNSAPDKSGLPSDRFSAERTGGSVSTLTIQRTQQEDSAVYLCASSVGQGKSGYTFGSGTRLTVV.

The chain uses TRBV5-8 and TRBJ2-6; D gene uncertain. With 4 bases removed from V and 3 bases from J, the gap between germline ends came to 20 bases. Germline CDR1 is SGHTS and CDR2 is YDEGEE. The CDR3 totals 18 residues. The CDR3 DNA is TGTGCCAGCAGCGACGCCCTCTTCCCCGCGGATGGGGCCAACGTCCTGACTTTC. It yields the protein CASSDALFPADGANVLTF.

V is TRBV2 and J is TRBJ2-5; D is unresolved. There are 10 residues in the CDR3. Trimming cost V 10 bases and J 5 bases, with 8 bases left between them. Germline lookup yields CDR1 SNHLY and CDR2 FYNNEI. CDR3 sequence: CATFTETQYF. The CDR3, as DNA: TGTGCCACCTTCACTGAGACCCAGTACTTC.

The CDR3 nucleotides read TGTGCCAGCAGCTTGGCAGGGAGCAATCAGCCCCAGCATTTT. This gives the protein CASSLAGSNQPQHF. The chain recombines TRBV11-2 with TRBJ1-5, with D perhaps matching TRBD1 (5 bases). V lost 3 bases, J lost 1 base, and 7 bases lay in between. Germline V CDR1 and CDR2: SGHAT, FQNNGV. The CDR3 totals 14 residues. The full variable domain, completed using reference TRBV11-2 and TRBJ1-5, is EAGVAQSPRYKIIEKRQSVAFWCNPISGHATLYWYQQILGQGPKLLIQFQNNGVVDDSQLPKDRFSAERLKGVDSTLKIQPAKLEDSAVYLCASSLAGSNQPQHFGDGTRLSIL.

The V gene is TRBV19, the J gene TRBJ1-4; 7 nucleotides line up with TRBD1. Germline lookup yields CDR1 LNHDA and CDR2 SQIVND (reference sequence). With V trimmed by 7 bases and J by 5 bases, 7 bases remained unmatched. The CDR3 contains 14 residues. The chain's CDR3 is CASTAGQQNEKLFF. The CDR3, as DNA: TGTGCCAGTACCGCGGGACAGCAAAATGAAAAACTGTTTTTT.

The sample holds one count of this clone. This chain links TRBV6-2 or TRBV6-3 with TRBJ2-2; TRBD2 matches at 7 bases. The V gene's germline CDR1 is MNHEY and CDR2 SVGEGT. The V and J ends lost 7 bases and 8 bases, in that order; junction bases with no gene match: 10. The CDR3 has 14 amino acids. CDR3 protein: CASIPSGRRGELFF. The CDR3 nucleotides are TGTGCCAGCATCCCTAGCGGCCGACGGGGGGAGCTGTTTTTT.

The chain links TRBV9 to TRBJ2-1; no clear D gene. V was pared by 0 bases and J by 6 bases, with 10 bases between. This CDR3 contains 14 residues. The germline gives CDR1 SGDLS, CDR2 YYNGEE. The CDR3 DNA follows: TGTGCCAGCAGCGTAGAGAATCCGCGCAATGAGCAGTTCTTC. This codes for CASSVENPRNEQFF.

The genes are TRBV30 and TRBJ2-1; TRBD1 matches at 9 bases. J gave up 7 bases and V 3 bases, and 13 bases lay outside the gene matches. The V gene's germline CDR1 is GTSNPN and CDR2 SVGIG (reference sequence). The CDR3 covers 16 residues. The CDR3 is CAWRVHSGQGRNEQFF. In DNA, the CDR3 is TGTGCCTGGAGAGTGCATTCGGGACAGGGAAGAAATGAGCAGTTCTTC.